Listed here are 20 T cell receptor beta chains from one sample, sequenced in a study of blood T cell repertoires in COVID-19. Clones were sequenced by immunoSEQ multiplex PCR, and TCRdb holds only the in-frame ones, with some missing. The data contain 200,000 to 250,000 clones, roughly 84% of them singletons. Sequencing was done on a sample of PBMCs or T cells enriched from blood (not recorded which). The origin of the receptors is a woman aged 40-49 years who had recovered from COVID-19.

This clone was counted a single time. The J gene is TRBJ2-3, the V gene TRBV19; D possibly corresponds to TRBD2 (6 bases). The CDR3 runs to 17 residues. Trimming cost V 0 bases and J 3 bases, with 16 bases left between them. Germline CDR1 LNHDA, CDR2 SQIVND (reference sequence). As DNA, the CDR3 is TGTGCCAGTAGTATAGATACGTGGAGGGCCGGGACAGATACGCAGTATTTT. Its protein product is CASSIDTWRAGTDTQYF.

The J gene is TRBJ2-7, the V gene TRBV18, with D possibly TRBD2 on 6 matching bases. This CDR3 region has 16 residues. The ends were cut back, 2 bases at V and 7 bases at J, with 21 bases in the middle. Germline V gives CDR1 KGHSH, CDR2 LQKENI. The CDR3 is CASSPSTGAGAGEQYF. The CDR3 bases are TGTGCCAGCTCACCATCTACAGGCGCCGGGGCGGGAGAGCAGTACTTC.

The chain uses TRBV10-3 and TRBJ1-3; D is unclear. V dropped 8 bases and J dropped 0 bases, with 8 bases sitting between them. CDR3 length: 13 residues. CDR1 is ENHRY, CDR2 SYGVKD, per germline. CDR3 amino acids: CAIRDASGNTIYF. CDR3 DNA sequence: TGTGCCATCCGGGATGCCTCTGGAAACACCATATATTTT.

The chain joins TRBV4-3 to TRBJ1-2, with unresolved D. The CDR3 is 12 residues long. Germline loops: CDR1 LGHNA, CDR2 YSLEER. Trimming shortened V by 0 bases and J by 9 bases, and 8 bases separated the two germline ends. CDR3 sequence: CASSQDRESYTF. The CDR3 DNA sequence: TGCGCCAGCAGCCAAGACCGGGAGAGCTACACCTTC.

The chain uses TRBV7-2 and TRBJ1-1; D ambiguous. The V gene's germline CDR1 is SGHTA and CDR2 FQGNSA. Trimming removed 3 bases from V and 1 base from J, with 6 bases in between. The CDR3 consists of 13 residues. The CDR3 protein is CASSFHSNTEAFF. The CDR3 DNA reads as TGTGCCAGCAGCTTTCACTCGAACACTGAAGCTTTCTTT.

The chain joins TRBV11-2 to TRBJ2-3; the D is unclear. Germline CDR1 reads SGHAT; CDR2 reads FQNNGV. The V and J ends lost 6 bases and 4 bases respectively, with 8 bases between them. This CDR3 spans 12 amino acids. This chain's CDR3 is CASSPVPDTQYF. CDR3 DNA sequence: TGTGCCAGCAGTCCAGTCCCAGATACGCAGTATTTT.

The genes are TRBV5-1 and TRBJ2-1; D not certain. Germline CDR1 and CDR2: SGHRS and YFSETQ. V was cut by 0 bases and J by 7 bases, with 14 bases left in between. The CDR3 sequence is 15 residues long. In DNA form, the CDR3 reads TGCGCCAGCAGCTTGGGCGGTGAGACGTCGAATGAGCAGTTCTTC. This gives the protein CASSLGGETSNEQFF.

The CDR3 spells CASSLWAGAETQYF. CDR3 DNA: TGTGCCAGCAGTTTATGGGCAGGGGCAGAGACCCAGTACTTC. V usage is TRBV28 and J usage is TRBJ2-5, with D tentatively TRBD1 (6 bases). The CDR3 length is 14 residues. Between the trimmed V and J ends, which lost 0 bases and 4 bases, there was a span of 9 bases. CDR1 MDHEN and CDR2 SYDVKM come from the germline V gene.

The V call is TRBV6-5, the J call TRBJ1-1, with 7 bases matching TRBD1. The CDR3 runs to 16 residues. J was trimmed by 5 bases and V by 2 bases; bases with no gene match: 11. CDR1 is MNHEY, CDR2 SVGAGI, per germline. The CDR3 DNA sequence: TGTGCCAGCAGTTACAGGGGGCCGACAGCTCTGACTGAAGCTTTCTTT. Translating it yields CASSYRGPTALTEAFF.

The chain joins TRBV27 to TRBJ1-2; weak D call: TRBD1 (6 bases). The CDR3 loop spans 15 amino acids. Per the germline V gene, CDR1 is MNHEY and CDR2 is SMNVEV (reference sequence). The V end lost 4 bases, the J end lost 4 bases, and 16 bases lay between the germline ends. CDR3 sequence: CASSSMIRDTYGYTF. The DNA for the CDR3 is TGTGCCAGCAGTTCTATGATCCGGGACACCTATGGCTACACCTTC.

The chain uses TRBV29-1 and TRBJ2-1, with 11 bases fitting TRBD2. V was clipped by 6 bases and J by 6 bases; unmatched bases: 7. The germline V gene has CDR1 SQVTM and CDR2 ANQGSEA. The CDR3 length is 14 residues. This CDR3 reads CSVVRLAGSNEQFF. The DNA of the CDR3 is TGCAGCGTCGTAAGACTAGCGGGATCCAATGAGCAGTTCTTC.

CDR3 protein: CASSLMGGGSQETQYF. The CDR3 nucleotides read TGTGCCAGCAGTTTAATGGGTGGCGGGAGTCAAGAGACCCAGTACTTC. The rearrangement links TRBV28 to TRBJ2-5; 7 positions agree with TRBD2. With 2 bases clipped from V and 2 bases from J, the junction kept 8 bases outside the gene matches. Germline-derived CDR1 and CDR2 are MDHEN and SYDVKM. The CDR3 has 16 residues.

This clone came up a few times. The chain combines TRBV28 with TRBJ1-1; possible D gene TRBD1, 5 bases. Germline lookup yields CDR1 MDHEN and CDR2 SYDVKM. V was clipped by 6 bases and J by 3 bases, with 14 bases between them. This CDR3 has 14 residues. The chain's CDR3 is CASSRRGWDTEAFF. CDR3 nucleotides: TGTGCCAGCAGCCGTCGGGGGTGGGACACTGAAGCTTTCTTT.

The V gene is TRBV7-9, the J gene TRBJ1-1; D is unresolved. The CDR3 sequence is 13 residues long. Germline CDR1 is SEHNR and CDR2 is FQNEAQ (reference sequence). Trimming removed 3 bases at V and 7 bases at J, with 12 bases between. The CDR3 reads CASSFIYINEAFF. The CDR3 DNA reads as TGTGCCAGCAGCTTTATCTATATTAATGAAGCTTTCTTT.

This clone was seen only once. This rearrangement joins TRBV7-2 to TRBJ2-3; 8 bases fit TRBD2. This CDR3 has 16 amino acids. With 5 bases clipped from V and 5 bases from J, the junction kept 12 bases outside the gene matches. The germline gives CDR1 SGHTA, CDR2 FQGNSA. The CDR3 spells CASSRNSGSIRDTQYF. DNA for the CDR3: TGTGCCAGCAGCCGGAACAGCGGGAGTATCAGAGATACGCAGTATTTT.

The chain employs TRBV7-9 and TRBJ2-7; 7 nucleotides align to TRBD1. Per the germline V gene, CDR1 is SEHNR and CDR2 is FQNEAQ (reference sequence). The CDR3 loop spans 13 amino acids. V lost 6 bases to trimming and J lost 3 bases; unmatched junction nucleotides: 5. CDR3 DNA: TGTGCCAGCAGTCAGGGGGTAGTCTACGAGCAGTACTTC. Encoded protein: CASSQGVVYEQYF.

The V and J genes are TRBV6-5 and TRBJ1-1; D may be TRBD1 (6 bases). Trimming shortened V by 10 bases and J by 11 bases, and 17 bases separated the two germline ends. The germline CDR1 and CDR2 sequences are MNHEY and SVGAGI. The CDR3 consists of 11 residues. The CDR3 DNA reads TGTGCCATTTCAAAACAGGGTAGGGCTTTCTTT. Translating it yields CAISKQGRAFF.

This clone was seen a single time. CDR3 region: CASSFGRGTEAFF. The CDR3 nucleotides are TGTGCCAGCAGTTTCGGCCGAGGTACTGAAGCTTTCTTT. V and J are TRBV12-3 or TRBV12-4 and TRBJ1-1; D gene uncertain. V lost 3 bases, J lost 5 bases, and 10 bases lay in between. This CDR3 region has 13 residues.

The genes are TRBV6-6 and TRBJ1-5, with 10 bases that match TRBD1. Trimming removed 5 bases from V and 0 bases from J; junction bases left unmatched: 10. The germline gives CDR1 MNHNY, CDR2 SVGAGI (reference sequence). This CDR3 contains 18 residues. As DNA, the CDR3 is TGTGCCAGCAGTCTACCGGGACAGGGGAGATATAGCAATCAGCCCCAGCATTTT. Protein product: CASSLPGQGRYSNQPQHF.

The gene calls are TRBV18 and TRBJ2-3; TRBD1 is a possible D gene (6 bases). V was pared by 1 base and J by 5 bases, with 10 bases between. Germline CDR1 reads KGHSH; CDR2 reads LQKENI. The CDR3 has 14 residues. Written as DNA, the CDR3 is TGTGCCAGCTCACCACAGACAGGCTTAGATACGCAGTATTTT. This sequence encodes CASSPQTGLDTQYF.